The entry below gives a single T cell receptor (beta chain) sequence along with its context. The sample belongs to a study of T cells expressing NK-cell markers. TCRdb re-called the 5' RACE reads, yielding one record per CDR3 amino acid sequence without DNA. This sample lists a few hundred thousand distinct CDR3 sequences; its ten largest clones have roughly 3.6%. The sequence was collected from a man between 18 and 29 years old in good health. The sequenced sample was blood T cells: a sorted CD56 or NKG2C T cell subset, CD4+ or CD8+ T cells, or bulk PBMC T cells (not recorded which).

CDR3 sequence: CASSLAEGSSYEQYF. The J gene is TRBJ2-7, the V gene TRBV5-1. This CDR3 comprises 15 residues. Germline CDR1 reads SGHRS; CDR2 reads YFSETQ.